The 18 T cell receptor beta chains below come from one sample, sequenced in a study of human T cells and chemical hapten exposure. TCRdb reprocessed the RACE reads with MiXCR, giving one entry per CDR3 protein. The sample contains around 99,000 distinct CDR3 sequences, under 15% of which appear only once. Stated time point: patch test 1, 2 weeks after DPC sensitization. The sample's treatment: therapeutic diphenylcyclopropenone sensitization with weekly scalp DPC. The specimen comprised whole blood, sampled in connection with sensitization to the hapten diphenylcyclopropenone (DPC). These receptors came from a woman between 35 and 50 years old with alopecia areata. Some clones in this sample may be carry-over from other donors' samples.

This clonotype came up a few times. V gene TRBV29-1 combines with J gene TRBJ2-5; D is undetermined. CDR3 size: 12 residues. Germline-derived CDR1 and CDR2 are SQVTM and ANQGSEA. V was trimmed by 6 bases and J by 0 bases, leaving 8 bases between them. CDR3 loop: CSVGPDQETQYF. CDR3 DNA sequence: TGCAGCGTCGGACCCGACCAAGAGACCCAGTACTTC.

This clonotype appeared many times. In nucleotides, the CDR3 is TGCAGTGCTAGAGGGGTCAGCAGGGTTACAGGGACTAGCGGGAGAGGCAGGAATGAGCAGTTCTTC. Residues: CSARGVSRVTGTSGRGRNEQFF. This chain uses TRBV20-1 with TRBJ2-1; 14 nucleotides align to TRBD2. The CDR3 length is 22 residues. In germline, CDR1 is DFQATT, CDR2 SNEGSKA (reference sequence). V gave up 1 base and J gave up 7 bases; unmatched junction bases: 24.

V gene TRBV6-5 combines with J gene TRBJ2-3; no definite D call. V lost 8 bases, J lost 2 bases, and 17 bases lay in between. The CDR3 covers 15 residues. The germline gives CDR1 MNHEY, CDR2 SVGAGI. CDR3 in amino acids: CASSIGVSFTDTQYF. CDR3 nucleotide sequence: TGTGCCAGCTCCATCGGAGTGAGCTTCACAGATACGCAGTATTTT.

The chain recombines TRBV7-9 with TRBJ2-7; 7 bases are a match to TRBD1. The CDR3 covers 15 residues. V shed 1 base, J shed 0 bases, and the junction held 3 bases outside the gene matches. In germline, CDR1 is SEHNR, CDR2 FQNEAQ (reference sequence). The CDR3 DNA reads TGTGCCAGCAGCTTAGGGGGACAGTCCTCCTACGAGCAGTACTTC. This encodes CASSLGGQSSYEQYF.

The V gene is TRBV12-3 or TRBV12-4, the J gene TRBJ2-5, with D perhaps being TRBD1 or TRBD2 (5 bases each). The V and J ends lost 5 bases and 2 bases respectively, with 12 bases between them. This CDR3 contains 14 residues. The CDR3 is CASSAPGRQETQYF. CDR3 DNA sequence: TGTGCCAGCAGTGCTCCGGGACGGCAAGAGACCCAGTACTTC.

This clonotype was recorded many times. CDR3 bases: TGCAGTGCCCTAGACAGGGGTAGTCAGCCCCAGCATTTT. Its translation: CSALDRGSQPQHF. The chain joins TRBV20-1 to TRBJ1-5, with TRBD1 matching 8 bases. CDR1 and CDR2 from the germline V gene are DFQATT and SNEGSKA (reference sequence). This CDR3 has 13 residues. Trimming took 6 bases from V and 6 from J; bases not matched to a gene: 7.

This clonotype occurred a few times. CDR3 amino acids: CASRENNQPQHF. CDR3 coding DNA: TGTGCCAGCAGGGAAAACAATCAGCCCCAGCATTTT. This chain links TRBV28 with TRBJ1-5; D is ambiguous. This CDR3 contains 12 residues. V lost 6 bases to trimming and J lost 3 bases, with 6 bases between them. The V gene's germline CDR1 is MDHEN and CDR2 SYDVKM.

This rearrangement joins TRBV20-1 to TRBJ1-2; TRBD1 aligns across 9 bases. The CDR3 extends over 14 amino acids. Per the germline V gene, CDR1 is DFQATT and CDR2 is SNEGSKA (reference sequence). The V and J ends lost 3 bases and 2 bases, in that order; junction bases with no gene match: 4. The CDR3 here is CSASRGQGNYGYTF. DNA for the CDR3: TGCAGTGCTAGCCGGGGACAGGGAAACTATGGCTACACCTTC.

This clonotype was seen at least ten times. This chain connects TRBV19 to TRBJ1-5; D unclear. The CDR3 is 12 amino acids. V lost 1 base to trimming and J lost 11 bases, with 9 bases between them. CDR1 LNHDA and CDR2 SQIVND come from the germline V gene (reference sequence). This chain's CDR3 is CASSIGGETQHF. DNA of the CDR3: TGTGCCAGTAGTATAGGAGGCGAGACCCAGCATTTT.

The chain is built from TRBV11-2 and TRBJ2-7; 8 bases fit TRBD2. The CDR3 is 15 residues long. Trimming at V came to 4 bases and at J to 12 bases, leaving 17 bases not matched to a gene. Germline CDR1 SGHAT, CDR2 FQNNGV. CDR3 residues: CASSSPSAGGVTPYF. Here the CDR3 DNA reads TGTGCCAGCAGCTCCCCTTCGGCGGGGGGCGTCACCCCGTACTTC. Looking up the rest from reference TRBV11-2 and TRBJ2-7 gives the full variable domain: EAGVAQSPRYKIIEKRQSVAFWCNPISGHATLYWYQQILGQGPKLLIQFQNNGVVDDSQLPKDRFSAERLKGVDSTLKIQPAKLEDSAVYLCASSSPSAGGVTPYFGPGTRLTVT.

This clonotype was picked up many times. The chain employs TRBV6-4 and TRBJ2-3; TRBD1 agrees at 9 bases. With 8 bases clipped from V and 4 bases from J, the junction kept 7 bases outside the gene matches. This CDR3 region has 14 residues. Germline V gene lookup returns CDR1 MRHNA and CDR2 SNTAGT. Here the CDR3 DNA reads TGTGCCAGCTCCCGGACAGGGGACGCAGATACGCAGTATTTT. Amino acids: CASSRTGDADTQYF.

The V gene is TRBV6-5, the J gene TRBJ2-6, with D possibly matching TRBD1 (6 bases). Trimming cost V 2 bases and J 0 bases, with 11 bases left between them. CDR3 length equals 17 residues. Germline V gene lookup returns CDR1 MNHEY and CDR2 SVGAGI. DNA of the CDR3: TGTGCCAGCAGTTACCAGGGACAACTCTCTGGGGCCAACGTCCTGACTTTC. It codes for CASSYQGQLSGANVLTF.

The sample holds one count of this clonotype. This chain connects TRBV28 to TRBJ2-7; D is perhaps TRBD1 (5 bases). This CDR3 has 12 amino acids. Germline CDR1 is MDHEN and CDR2 is SYDVKM. The V end lost 2 bases, the J end lost 6 bases, and 8 bases lay between the germline ends. This chain's CDR3 is CASSLDSSEQYF. In nucleotides, the CDR3 is TGTGCCAGCAGTTTAGACAGCTCCGAGCAGTACTTC.

The sample holds a few counts of this clonotype. The CDR3 protein is CASSQVGGRRGYTF. For the CDR3, the DNA is TGCGCCAGCAGCCAAGTCGGAGGACGGAGGGGCTACACCTTC. V usage is TRBV4-1 and J usage is TRBJ1-2, with D unresolved. The V end was cut by 1 base, the J end by 8 bases, with 14 bases between. The CDR3 covers 14 residues. CDR1 and CDR2 from the germline V gene are MGHRA and YSYEKL.

This clonotype has ten or more counts. The chain combines TRBV20-1 with TRBJ1-1; D remains ambiguous. The V end lost 0 bases, the J end lost 6 bases, and 14 bases lay between the germline ends. There are 14 residues in the CDR3. Per the germline V gene, CDR1 is DFQATT and CDR2 is SNEGSKA (reference sequence). For the CDR3, the DNA is TGCAGTGCTAGAGATGCGAATTGGTACGCTGAAGCTTTCTTT. Its translation is CSARDANWYAEAFF.

This clonotype was counted ten times or more. The gene calls are TRBV29-1 and TRBJ2-3; D is perhaps TRBD1 (6 bases). Per germline, CDR1 SQVTM and CDR2 ANQGSEA. V lost 3 bases to trimming and J lost 4 bases, with 11 bases between them. This CDR3 has 13 residues. CDR3 sequence (DNA): TGCAGCGTTGACAGGGGCTCCCCAGATACGCAGTATTTT. Protein sequence: CSVDRGSPDTQYF.

V usage is TRBV7-9 and J usage is TRBJ2-1, with TRBD2 identical over 11 bases. Germline values: CDR1 SEHNR, CDR2 FQNEAQ (reference sequence). CDR3 size: 17 residues. With V trimmed by 7 bases and J by 14 bases, 22 bases remained unmatched. The CDR3 nucleotides are TGTGCCAGCACCCCCGCAAAACTAGCGGGAGTATCAAGGGGAGAGTTCTTC. Amino acids: CASTPAKLAGVSRGEFF.

This clonotype was counted many times. V usage is TRBV20-1 and J usage is TRBJ2-5, with 9 bases fitting TRBD1. Unmatched junction bases numbered 6, after V lost 0 bases and J lost 4 bases. The CDR3 covers 15 residues. The germline V gene has CDR1 DFQATT and CDR2 SNEGSKA (reference sequence). As DNA, the CDR3 is TGCAGTGCTAGAGATAGCTGGACAGGGGTAGAGACCCAGTACTTC. Protein sequence: CSARDSWTGVETQYF.